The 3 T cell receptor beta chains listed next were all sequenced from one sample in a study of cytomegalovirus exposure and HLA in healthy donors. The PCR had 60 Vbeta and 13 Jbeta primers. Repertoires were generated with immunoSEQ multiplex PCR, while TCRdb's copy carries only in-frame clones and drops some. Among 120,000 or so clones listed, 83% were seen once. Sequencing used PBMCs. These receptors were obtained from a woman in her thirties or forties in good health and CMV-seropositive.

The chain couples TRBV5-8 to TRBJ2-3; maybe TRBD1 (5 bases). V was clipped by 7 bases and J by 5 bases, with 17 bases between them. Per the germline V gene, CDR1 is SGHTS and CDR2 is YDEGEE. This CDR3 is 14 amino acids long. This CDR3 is CASARGGFEDTQYF. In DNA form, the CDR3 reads TGTGCCAGCGCTAGGGGTGGTTTCGAAGATACGCAGTATTTT.

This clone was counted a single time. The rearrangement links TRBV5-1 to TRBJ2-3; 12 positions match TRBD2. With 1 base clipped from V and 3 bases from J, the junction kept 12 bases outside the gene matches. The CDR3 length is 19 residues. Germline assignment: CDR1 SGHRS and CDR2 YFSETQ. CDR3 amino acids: CASSLFPRLAGVVTDTQYF. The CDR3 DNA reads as TGCGCCAGCAGCTTGTTTCCCAGACTAGCGGGAGTGGTAACAGATACGCAGTATTTT.

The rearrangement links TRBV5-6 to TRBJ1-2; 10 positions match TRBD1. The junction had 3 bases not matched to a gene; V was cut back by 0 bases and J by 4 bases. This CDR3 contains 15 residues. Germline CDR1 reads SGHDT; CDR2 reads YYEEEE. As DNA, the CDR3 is TGTGCCAGCAGCTTGGGGACAGGGGGTACCTATGGCTACACCTTC. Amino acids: CASSLGTGGTYGYTF.